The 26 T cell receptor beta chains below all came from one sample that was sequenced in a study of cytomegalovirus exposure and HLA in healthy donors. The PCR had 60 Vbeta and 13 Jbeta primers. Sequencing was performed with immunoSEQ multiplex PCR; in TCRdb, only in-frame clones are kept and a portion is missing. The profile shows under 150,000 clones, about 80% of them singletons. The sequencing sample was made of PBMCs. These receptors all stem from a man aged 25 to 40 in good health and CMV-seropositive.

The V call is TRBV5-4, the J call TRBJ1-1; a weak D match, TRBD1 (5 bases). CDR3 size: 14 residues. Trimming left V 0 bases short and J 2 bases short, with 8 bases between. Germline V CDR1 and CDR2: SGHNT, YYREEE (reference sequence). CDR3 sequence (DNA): TGTGCCAGCAGCTTGGGCAGGGCCAACACTGAAGCTTTCTTT. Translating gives CASSLGRANTEAFF.

CDR3 sequence reads: CASLQPQFEAFF. The CDR3 coding sequence is TGTGCCAGCCTACAGCCGCAATTTGAAGCTTTCTTT. The V gene is TRBV11-3, the J gene TRBJ1-1; D unresolved. CDR1 SGHNT and CDR2 YENEEA come from the germline V gene. The V and J ends lost 8 bases and 7 bases respectively, with 14 bases between them. The CDR3 loop spans 12 amino acids.

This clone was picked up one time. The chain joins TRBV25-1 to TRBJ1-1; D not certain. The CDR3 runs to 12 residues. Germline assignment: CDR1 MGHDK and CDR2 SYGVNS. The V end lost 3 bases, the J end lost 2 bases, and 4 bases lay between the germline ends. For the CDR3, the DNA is TGTGCCAGCAGTGATTTAAACACTGAAGCTTTCTTT. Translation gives CASSDLNTEAFF.

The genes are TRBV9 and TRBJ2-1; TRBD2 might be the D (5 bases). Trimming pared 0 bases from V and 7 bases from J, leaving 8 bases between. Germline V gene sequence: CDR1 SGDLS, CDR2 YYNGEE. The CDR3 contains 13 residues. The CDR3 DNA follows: TGTGCCAGCAGCGTAGAGTGGGAGAATGAGCAGTTCTTC. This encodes CASSVEWENEQFF.

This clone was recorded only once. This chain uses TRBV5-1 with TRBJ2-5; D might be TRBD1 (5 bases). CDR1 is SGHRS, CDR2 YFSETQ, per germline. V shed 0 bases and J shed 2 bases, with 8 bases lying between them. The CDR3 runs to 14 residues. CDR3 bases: TGCGCCAGCAGCTTGGTGGGGCTTCAAGAGACCCAGTACTTC. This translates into CASSLVGLQETQYF.

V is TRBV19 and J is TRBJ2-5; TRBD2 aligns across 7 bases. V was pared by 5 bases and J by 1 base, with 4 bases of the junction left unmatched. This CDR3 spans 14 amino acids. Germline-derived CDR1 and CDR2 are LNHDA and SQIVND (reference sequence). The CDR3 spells CASSAGTTQETQYF. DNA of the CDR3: TGTGCCAGTAGTGCTGGGACTACCCAAGAGACCCAGTACTTC. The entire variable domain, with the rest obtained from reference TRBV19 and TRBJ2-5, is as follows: DGGITQSPKYLFRKEGQNVTLSCEQNLNHDAMYWYRQDPGQGLRLIYYSQIVNDFQKGDIAEGYSVSREKKESFPLTVTSAQKNPTAFYLCASSAGTTQETQYFGPGTRLLVL.

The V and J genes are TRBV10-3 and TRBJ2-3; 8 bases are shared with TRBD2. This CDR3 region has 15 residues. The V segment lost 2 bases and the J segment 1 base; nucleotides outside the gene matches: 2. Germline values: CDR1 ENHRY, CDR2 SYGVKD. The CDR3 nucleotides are TGTGCCATCAGTGAGCGGGAGGGGGGCACAGATACGCAGTATTTT. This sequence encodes CAISEREGGTDTQYF.

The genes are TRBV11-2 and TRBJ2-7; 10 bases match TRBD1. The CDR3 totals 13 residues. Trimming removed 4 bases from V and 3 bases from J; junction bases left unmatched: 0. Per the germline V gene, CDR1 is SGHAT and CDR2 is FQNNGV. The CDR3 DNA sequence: TGTGCCAGCAGCTGGGACAGGGGCTACGAGCAGTACTTC. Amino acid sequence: CASSWDRGYEQYF.

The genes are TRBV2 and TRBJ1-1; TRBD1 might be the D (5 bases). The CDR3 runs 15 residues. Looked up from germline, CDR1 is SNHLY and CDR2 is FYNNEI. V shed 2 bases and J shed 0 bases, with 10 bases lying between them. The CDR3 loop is CASSERQTLNTEAFF. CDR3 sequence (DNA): TGTGCCAGCAGTGAAAGACAGACCTTGAACACTGAAGCTTTCTTT.

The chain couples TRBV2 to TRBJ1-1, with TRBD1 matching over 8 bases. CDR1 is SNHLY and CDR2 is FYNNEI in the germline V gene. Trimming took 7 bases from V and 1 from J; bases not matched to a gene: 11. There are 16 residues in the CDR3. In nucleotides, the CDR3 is TGTGCCAGCAAGGGGCAGGGGGCTTCCACGAACACTGAAGCTTTCTTT. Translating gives CASKGQGASTNTEAFF. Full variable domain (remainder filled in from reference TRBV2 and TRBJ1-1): EPEVTQTPSHQVTQMGQEVILRCVPISNHLYFYWYRQILGQKVEFLVSFYNNEISEKSEIFDDQFSVERPDGSNFTLKIRSTKLEDSAMYFCASKGQGASTNTEAFFGQGTRLTVV.

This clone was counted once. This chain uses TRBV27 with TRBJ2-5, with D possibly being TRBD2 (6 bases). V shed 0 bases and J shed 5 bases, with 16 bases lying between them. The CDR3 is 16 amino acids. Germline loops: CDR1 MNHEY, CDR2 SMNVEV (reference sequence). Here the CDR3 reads CASSLSRDLGGETQYF. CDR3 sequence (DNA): TGTGCCAGCAGTTTATCTAGGGACCTAGGAGGGGAGACCCAGTACTTC.

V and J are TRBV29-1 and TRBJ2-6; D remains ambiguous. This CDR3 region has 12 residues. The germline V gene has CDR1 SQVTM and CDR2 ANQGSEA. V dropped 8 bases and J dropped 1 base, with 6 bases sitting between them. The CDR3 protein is CSLLSGANVLTF. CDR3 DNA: TGCAGCCTCCTATCTGGGGCCAACGTCCTGACTTTC.

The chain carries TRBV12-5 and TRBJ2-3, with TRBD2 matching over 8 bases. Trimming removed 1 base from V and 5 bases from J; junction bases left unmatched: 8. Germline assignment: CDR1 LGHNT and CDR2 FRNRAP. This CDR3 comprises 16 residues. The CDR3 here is CASGLGSAGAIDTQYF. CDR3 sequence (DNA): TGTGCTAGTGGTTTGGGGTCAGCGGGAGCTATAGATACGCAGTATTTT.

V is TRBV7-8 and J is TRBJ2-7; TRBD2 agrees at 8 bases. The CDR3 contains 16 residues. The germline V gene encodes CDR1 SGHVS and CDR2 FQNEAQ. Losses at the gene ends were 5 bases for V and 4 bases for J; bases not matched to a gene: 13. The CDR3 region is CASSLEWAGGPYEQYF. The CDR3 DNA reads TGTGCCAGCAGCCTGGAGTGGGCGGGAGGCCCATACGAGCAGTACTTC.

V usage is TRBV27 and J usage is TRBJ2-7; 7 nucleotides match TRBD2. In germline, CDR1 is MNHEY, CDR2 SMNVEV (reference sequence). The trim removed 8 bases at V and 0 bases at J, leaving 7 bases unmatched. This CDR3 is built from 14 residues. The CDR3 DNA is TGTGCCAGCGACGGGGGGAGGGGCTCCTACGAGCAGTACTTC. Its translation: CASDGGRGSYEQYF.

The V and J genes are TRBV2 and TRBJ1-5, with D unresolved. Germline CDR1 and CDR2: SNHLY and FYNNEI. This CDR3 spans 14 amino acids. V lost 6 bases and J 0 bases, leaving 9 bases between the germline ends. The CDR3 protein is CASRGDISNQPQHF. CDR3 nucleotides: TGTGCCAGCAGGGGCGACATTAGCAATCAGCCCCAGCATTTT.

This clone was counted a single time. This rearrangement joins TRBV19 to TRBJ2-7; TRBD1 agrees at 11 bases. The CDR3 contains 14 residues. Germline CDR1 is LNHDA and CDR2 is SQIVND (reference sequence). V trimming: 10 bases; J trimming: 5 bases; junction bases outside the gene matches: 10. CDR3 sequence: CATRQGQGVNEQYF. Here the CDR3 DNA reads TGTGCCACGAGACAGGGACAGGGGGTGAACGAGCAGTACTTC.

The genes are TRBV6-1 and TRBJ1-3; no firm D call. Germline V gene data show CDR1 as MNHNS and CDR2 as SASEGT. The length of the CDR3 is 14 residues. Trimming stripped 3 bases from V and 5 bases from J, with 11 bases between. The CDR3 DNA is TGTGCCAGCAGTGACCGGGATTTGAGAAACACCATATATTTT. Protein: CASSDRDLRNTIYF.

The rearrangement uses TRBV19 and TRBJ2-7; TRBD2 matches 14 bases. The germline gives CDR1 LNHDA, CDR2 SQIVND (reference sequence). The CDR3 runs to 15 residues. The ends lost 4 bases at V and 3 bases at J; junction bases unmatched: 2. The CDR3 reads CASSRGTSGSYEQYF. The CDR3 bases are TGTGCCAGTAGTAGAGGGACTAGCGGGAGCTACGAGCAGTACTTC. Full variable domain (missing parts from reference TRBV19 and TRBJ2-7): DGGITQSPKYLFRKEGQNVTLSCEQNLNHDAMYWYRQDPGQGLRLIYYSQIVNDFQKGDIAEGYSVSREKKESFPLTVTSAQKNPTAFYLCASSRGTSGSYEQYFGPGTRLTVT.

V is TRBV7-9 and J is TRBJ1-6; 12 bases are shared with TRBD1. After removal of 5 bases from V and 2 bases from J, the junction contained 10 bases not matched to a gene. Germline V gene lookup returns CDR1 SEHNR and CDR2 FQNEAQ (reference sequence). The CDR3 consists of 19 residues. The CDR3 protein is CASSQRAGQGATYNSPLHF. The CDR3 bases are TGTGCCAGCAGCCAAAGGGCGGGACAGGGGGCTACCTATAATTCACCCCTCCACTTT.

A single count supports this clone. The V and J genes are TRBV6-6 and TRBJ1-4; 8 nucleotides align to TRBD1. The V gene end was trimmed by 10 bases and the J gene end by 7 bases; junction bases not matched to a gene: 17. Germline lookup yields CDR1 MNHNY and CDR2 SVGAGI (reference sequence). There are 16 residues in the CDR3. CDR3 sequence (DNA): TGTGCCACGACGGGACAGGTGGGCACGGTGGGTGAAAAACTGTTTTTT. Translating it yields CATTGQVGTVGEKLFF.

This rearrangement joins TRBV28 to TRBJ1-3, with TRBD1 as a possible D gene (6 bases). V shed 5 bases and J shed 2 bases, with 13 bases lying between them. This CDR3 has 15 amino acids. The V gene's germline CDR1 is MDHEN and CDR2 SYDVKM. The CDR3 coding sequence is TGTGCCAGCAGTCACCAACAGGGTACTGGAAACACCATATATTTT. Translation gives CASSHQQGTGNTIYF.

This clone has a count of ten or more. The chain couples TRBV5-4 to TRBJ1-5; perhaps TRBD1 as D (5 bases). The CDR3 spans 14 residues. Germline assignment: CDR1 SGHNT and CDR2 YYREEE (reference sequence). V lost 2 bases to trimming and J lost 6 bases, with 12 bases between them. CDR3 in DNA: TGTGCCAGCAGCTTTTTCGGGGGTGGTCAGCCCCAGCATTTT. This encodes CASSFFGGGQPQHF. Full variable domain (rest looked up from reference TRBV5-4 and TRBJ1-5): ETGVTQSPTHLIKTRGQQVTLRCSSQSGHNTVSWYQQALGQGPQFIFQYYREEENGRGNFPPRFSGLQFPNYSSELNVNALELDDSALYLCASSFFGGGQPQHFGDGTRLSIL.

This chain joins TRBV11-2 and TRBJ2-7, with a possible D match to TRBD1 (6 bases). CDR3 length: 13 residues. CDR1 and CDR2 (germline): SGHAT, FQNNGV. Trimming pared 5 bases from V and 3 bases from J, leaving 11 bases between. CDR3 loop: CASSPETGYEQYF. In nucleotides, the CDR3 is TGTGCCAGCAGCCCCGAGACAGGCTACGAGCAGTACTTC. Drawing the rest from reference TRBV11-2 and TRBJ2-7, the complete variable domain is EAGVAQSPRYKIIEKRQSVAFWCNPISGHATLYWYQQILGQGPKLLIQFQNNGVVDDSQLPKDRFSAERLKGVDSTLKIQPAKLEDSAVYLCASSPETGYEQYFGPGTRLTVT.

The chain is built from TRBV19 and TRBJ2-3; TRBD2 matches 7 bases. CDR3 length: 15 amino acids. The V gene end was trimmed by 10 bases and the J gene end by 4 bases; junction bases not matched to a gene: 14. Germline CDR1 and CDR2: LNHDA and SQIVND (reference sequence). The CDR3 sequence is CATKVAILAADTQYF. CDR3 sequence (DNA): TGTGCCACTAAAGTAGCTATCCTAGCGGCAGATACGCAGTATTTT.

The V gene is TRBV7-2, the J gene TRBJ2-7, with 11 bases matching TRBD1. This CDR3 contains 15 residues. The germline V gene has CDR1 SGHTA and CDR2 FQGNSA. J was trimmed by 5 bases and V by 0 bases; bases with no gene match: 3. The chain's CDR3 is CASSLAGTGGDEQYF. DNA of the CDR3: TGTGCCAGCAGCTTAGCTGGGACAGGGGGGGACGAGCAGTACTTC.